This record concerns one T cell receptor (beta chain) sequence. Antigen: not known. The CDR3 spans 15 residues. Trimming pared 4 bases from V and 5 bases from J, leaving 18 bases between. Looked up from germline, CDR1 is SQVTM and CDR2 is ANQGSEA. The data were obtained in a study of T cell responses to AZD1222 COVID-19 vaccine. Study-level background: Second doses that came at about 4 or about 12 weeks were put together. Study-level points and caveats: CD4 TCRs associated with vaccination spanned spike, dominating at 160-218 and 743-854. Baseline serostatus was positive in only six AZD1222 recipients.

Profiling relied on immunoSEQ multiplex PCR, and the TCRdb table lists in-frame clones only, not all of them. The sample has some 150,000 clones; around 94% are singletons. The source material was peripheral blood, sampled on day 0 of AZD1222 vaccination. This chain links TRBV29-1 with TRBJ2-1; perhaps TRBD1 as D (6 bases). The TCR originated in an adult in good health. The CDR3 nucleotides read TGCAGCGTTGCCCCCCGCAGGGGCGCTAACAATGAGCAGTTCTTC. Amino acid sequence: CSVAPRRGANNEQFF.